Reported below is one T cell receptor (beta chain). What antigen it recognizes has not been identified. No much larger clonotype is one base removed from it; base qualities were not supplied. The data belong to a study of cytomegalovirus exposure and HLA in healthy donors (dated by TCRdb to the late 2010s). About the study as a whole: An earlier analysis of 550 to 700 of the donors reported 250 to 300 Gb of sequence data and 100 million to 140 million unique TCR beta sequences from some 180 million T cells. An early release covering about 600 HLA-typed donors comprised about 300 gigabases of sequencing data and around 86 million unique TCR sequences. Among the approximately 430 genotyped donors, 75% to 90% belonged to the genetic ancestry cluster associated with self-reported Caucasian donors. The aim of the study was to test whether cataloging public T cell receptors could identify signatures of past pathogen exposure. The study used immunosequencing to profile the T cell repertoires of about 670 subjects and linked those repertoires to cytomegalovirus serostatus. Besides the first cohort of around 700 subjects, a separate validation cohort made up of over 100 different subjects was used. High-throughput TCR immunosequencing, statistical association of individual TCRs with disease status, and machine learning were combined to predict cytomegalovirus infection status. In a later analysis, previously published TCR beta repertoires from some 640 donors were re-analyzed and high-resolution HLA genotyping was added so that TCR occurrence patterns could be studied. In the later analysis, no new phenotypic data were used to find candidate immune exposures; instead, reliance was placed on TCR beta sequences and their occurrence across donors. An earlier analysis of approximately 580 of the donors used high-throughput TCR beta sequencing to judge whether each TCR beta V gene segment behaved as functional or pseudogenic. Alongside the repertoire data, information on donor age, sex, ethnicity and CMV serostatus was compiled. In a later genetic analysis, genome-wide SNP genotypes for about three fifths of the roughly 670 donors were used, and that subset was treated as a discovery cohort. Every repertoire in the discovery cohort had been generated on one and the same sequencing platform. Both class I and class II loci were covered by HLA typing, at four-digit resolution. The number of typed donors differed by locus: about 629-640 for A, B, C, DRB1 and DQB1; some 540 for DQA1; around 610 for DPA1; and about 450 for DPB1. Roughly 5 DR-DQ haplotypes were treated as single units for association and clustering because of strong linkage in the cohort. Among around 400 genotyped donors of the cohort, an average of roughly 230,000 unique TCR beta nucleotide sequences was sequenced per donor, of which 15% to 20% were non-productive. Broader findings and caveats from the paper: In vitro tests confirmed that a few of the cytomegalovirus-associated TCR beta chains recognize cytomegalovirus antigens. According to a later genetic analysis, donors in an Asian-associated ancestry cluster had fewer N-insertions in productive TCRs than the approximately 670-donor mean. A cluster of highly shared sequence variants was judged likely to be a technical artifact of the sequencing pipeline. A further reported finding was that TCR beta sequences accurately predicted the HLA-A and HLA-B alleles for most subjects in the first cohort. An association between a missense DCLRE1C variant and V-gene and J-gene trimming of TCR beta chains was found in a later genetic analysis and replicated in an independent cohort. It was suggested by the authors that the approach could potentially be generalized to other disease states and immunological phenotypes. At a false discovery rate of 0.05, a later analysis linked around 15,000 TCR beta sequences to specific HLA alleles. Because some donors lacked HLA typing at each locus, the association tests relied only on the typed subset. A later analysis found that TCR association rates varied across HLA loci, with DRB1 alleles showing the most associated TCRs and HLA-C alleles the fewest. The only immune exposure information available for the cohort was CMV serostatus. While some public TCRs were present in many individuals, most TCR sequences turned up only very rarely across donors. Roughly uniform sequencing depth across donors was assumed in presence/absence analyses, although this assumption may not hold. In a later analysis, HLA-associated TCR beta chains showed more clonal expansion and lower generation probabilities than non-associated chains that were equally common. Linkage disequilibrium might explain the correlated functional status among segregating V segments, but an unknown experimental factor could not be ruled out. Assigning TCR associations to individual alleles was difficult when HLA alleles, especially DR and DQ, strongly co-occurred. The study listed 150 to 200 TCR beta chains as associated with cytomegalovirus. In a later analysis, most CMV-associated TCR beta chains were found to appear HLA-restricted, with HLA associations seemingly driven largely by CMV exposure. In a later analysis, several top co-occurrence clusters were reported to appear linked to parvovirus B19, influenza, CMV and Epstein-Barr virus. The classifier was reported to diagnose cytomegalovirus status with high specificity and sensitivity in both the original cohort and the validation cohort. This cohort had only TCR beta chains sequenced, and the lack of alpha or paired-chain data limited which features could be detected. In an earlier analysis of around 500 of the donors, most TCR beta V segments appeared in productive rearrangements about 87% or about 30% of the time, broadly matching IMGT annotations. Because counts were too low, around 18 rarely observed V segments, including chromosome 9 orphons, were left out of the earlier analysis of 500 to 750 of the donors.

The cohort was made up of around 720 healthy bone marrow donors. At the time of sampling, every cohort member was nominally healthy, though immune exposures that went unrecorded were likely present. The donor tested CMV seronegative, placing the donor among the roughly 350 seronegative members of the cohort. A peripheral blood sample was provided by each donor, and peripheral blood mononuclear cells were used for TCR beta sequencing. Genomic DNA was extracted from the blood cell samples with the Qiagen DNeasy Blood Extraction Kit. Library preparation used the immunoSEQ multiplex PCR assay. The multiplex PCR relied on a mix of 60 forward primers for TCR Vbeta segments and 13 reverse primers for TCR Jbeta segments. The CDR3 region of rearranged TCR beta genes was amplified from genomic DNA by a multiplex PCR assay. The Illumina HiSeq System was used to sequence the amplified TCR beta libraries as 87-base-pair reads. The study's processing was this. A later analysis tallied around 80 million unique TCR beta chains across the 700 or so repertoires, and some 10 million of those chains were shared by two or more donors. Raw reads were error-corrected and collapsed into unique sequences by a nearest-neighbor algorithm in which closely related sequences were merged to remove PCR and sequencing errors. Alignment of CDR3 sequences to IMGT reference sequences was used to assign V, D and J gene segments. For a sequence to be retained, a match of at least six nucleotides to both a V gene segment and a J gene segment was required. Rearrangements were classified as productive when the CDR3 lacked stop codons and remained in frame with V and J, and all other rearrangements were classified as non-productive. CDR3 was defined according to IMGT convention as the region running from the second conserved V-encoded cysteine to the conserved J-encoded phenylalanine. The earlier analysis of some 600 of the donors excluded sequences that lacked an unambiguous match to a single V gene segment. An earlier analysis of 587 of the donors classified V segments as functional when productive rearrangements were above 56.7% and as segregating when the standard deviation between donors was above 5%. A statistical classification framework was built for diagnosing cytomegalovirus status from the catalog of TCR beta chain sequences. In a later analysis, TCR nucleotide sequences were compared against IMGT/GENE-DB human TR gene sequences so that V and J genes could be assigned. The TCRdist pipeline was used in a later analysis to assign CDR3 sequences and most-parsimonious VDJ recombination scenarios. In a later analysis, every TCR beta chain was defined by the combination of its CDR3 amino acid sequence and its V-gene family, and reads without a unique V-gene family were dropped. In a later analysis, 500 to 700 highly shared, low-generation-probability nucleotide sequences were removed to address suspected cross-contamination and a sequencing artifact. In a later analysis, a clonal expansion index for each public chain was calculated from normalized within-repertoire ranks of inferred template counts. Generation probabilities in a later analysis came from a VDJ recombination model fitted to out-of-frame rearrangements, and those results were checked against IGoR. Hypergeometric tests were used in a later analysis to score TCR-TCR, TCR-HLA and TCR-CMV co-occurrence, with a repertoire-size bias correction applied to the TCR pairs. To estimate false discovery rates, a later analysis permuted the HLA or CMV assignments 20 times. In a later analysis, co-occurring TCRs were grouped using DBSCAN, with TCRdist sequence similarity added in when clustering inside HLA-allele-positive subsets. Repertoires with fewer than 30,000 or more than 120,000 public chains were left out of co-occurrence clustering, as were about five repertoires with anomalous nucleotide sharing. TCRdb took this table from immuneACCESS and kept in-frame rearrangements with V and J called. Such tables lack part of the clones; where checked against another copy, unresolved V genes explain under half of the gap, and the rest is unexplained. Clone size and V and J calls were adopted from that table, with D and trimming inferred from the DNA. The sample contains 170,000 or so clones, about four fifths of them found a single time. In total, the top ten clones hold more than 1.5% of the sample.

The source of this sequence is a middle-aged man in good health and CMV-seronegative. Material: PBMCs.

CDR3 sequence: CASSIQVSGQPQHF. DNA sequence: TGTGCCAGTAGTATCCAAGTAAGCGGTCAGCCCCAGCATTTT. This receptor chain uses TRBV19 and TRBJ1-5; the D gene cannot be named for sure. From the cysteine through the phenylalanine, the CDR3 covers 14 amino acids. Of the read, only the CDR3 DNA is kept; its 42 bases are in frame from base 1. V is clipped by 3 bases and J by 6 bases, and the sequence between their germline boundaries is 12 bases long. From a lookup of the germline V gene (reference sequence), CDR1 and CDR2 are LNHDA and SQIVND.